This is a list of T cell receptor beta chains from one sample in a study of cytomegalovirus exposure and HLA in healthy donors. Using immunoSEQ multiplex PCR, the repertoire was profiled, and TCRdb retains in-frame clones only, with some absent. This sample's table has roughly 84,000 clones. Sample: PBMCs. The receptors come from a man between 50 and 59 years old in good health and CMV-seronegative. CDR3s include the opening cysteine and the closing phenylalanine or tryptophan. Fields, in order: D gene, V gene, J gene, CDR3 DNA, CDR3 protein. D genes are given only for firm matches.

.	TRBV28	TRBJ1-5	TGTGCCAGCAGTTCCAACAGCAAGGGGTTCGGGCAGCCCCAGCATTTT	CASSSNSKGFGQPQHF
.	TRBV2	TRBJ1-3	TGTGCCAGCAGTGACATTGGGGGCCACTCTGGAAACACCATATATTTT	CASSDIGGHSGNTIYF
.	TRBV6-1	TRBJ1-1	TGTGCCAGCAGTGAAAACCGGGCTGAAGCTTTCTTT	CASSENRAEAFF
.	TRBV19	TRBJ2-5	TGTGCCAGTAGTATAGATCAGGCCAGGCAAGAGACCCAGTACTTC	CASSIDQARQETQYF
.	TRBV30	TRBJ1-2	TGTGCCTGGGGACCGGGACTCGGTGTAGATGGCTACACCTTC	CAWGPGLGVDGYTF
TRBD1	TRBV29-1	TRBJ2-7	TGCAGCGTTTCGACAGGGGTCGAGCAGTACTTC	CSVSTGVEQYF
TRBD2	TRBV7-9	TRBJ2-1	TGTGCCAGCAGCGTACTAGCGGGGGTCTCCAATGAGCAGTTCTTC	CASSVLAGVSNEQFF
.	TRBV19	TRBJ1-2	TGTGCCAGTATCCGCCCAGGACAGTATGGCTACACCTTC	CASIRPGQYGYTF
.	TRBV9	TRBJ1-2	TGTGCCAGCAGCGTCGACAGGAACTATGGCTACACCTTC	CASSVDRNYGYTF
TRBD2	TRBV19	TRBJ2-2	TGTGCCAGTAGTTACGCTAGCGGGGGAAACACCGGGGAGCTGTTTTTT	CASSYASGGNTGELFF
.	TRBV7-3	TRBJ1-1	TGTGCCAGCAGCCCCCGGGGGGAGAACACTGAAGCTTTCTTT	CASSPRGENTEAFF
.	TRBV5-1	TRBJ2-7	TGCGCCAGCAGCTTGGTTCTTGAGCCCTACGAGCAGTACTTC	CASSLVLEPYEQYF
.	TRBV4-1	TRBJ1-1	TGCGCCAGCAGCCAAGTTGAGGGAGTAATGAACACTGAAGCTTTCTTT	CASSQVEGVMNTEAFF
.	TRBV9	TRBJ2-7	TGTGCCAGCAGCCCCCACCAGGACGGGACCTACGAGCAGTACTTC	CASSPHQDGTYEQYF
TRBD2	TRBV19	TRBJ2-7	TGTGCCAGCGGAAGGACTAGCGGGGGGACCTACGAGCAGTACTTC	CASGRTSGGTYEQYF
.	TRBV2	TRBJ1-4	TGTGCCAGCAGCGTCGTAACAGGTAGTGGTGAAAAACTGTTTTTT	CASSVVTGSGEKLFF
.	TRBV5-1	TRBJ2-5	TGCGCCAGCAGCTCCAGGTTTTACCAAGAGACCCAGTACTTC	CASSSRFYQETQYF
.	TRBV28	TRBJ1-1	TGTGCCAGCAAGCTCCGGAACACTGAAGCTTTCTTT	CASKLRNTEAFF
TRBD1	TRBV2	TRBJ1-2	TGTGCCAGCAGTGTCGGGACAGAGTATGGCTACACCTTC	CASSVGTEYGYTF
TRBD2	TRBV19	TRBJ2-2	TGTGCCAGCAATACTAAGCGGGGGAGAGCGAACACCGGGGAGCTGTTTTTT	CASNTKRGRANTGELFF
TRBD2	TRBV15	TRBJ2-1	TGTGCCACCAGCAGAGAAGCCGGGACTAGCGGGTTCAATGAGCAGTTCTTC	CATSREAGTSGFNEQFF
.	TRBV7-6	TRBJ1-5	TGTGCCAGCAGCTTAGAGCCAGGGATCAATCAGCCCCAGCATTTT	CASSLEPGINQPQHF
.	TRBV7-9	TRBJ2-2	TGTGCCAGCAGCTTGGTCAGGGACACCGGGGAGCTGTTTTTT	CASSLVRDTGELFF
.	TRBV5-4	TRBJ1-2	TGTGCCAGCAGCTTGTACCGACGACAAAACTATGGCTACACCTTC	CASSLYRRQNYGYTF